The source of this T cell receptor beta chain is a study of T cells in Graves' hyperthyroidism and ophthalmopathy (dated by TCRdb to between 2019 and 2020). About the full investigation: Peripheral blood was collected at initial diagnosis, before any treatment. TCR Vbeta CDR3 sequencing of approximately 140 peripheral blood samples (roughly 41 ophthalmopathy, 75 hyperthyroidism and approximately 17 progressor patients) is reported in the paper. The approximately 98 discovery patients were randomly divided into training and test sets at a 7:3 ratio. After sampling, hyperthyroidism patients received methimazole starting at 30 mg daily, and ophthalmopathy patients received high-dose intravenous methylprednisolone. Whether ophthalmopathy could be predicted prospectively was tested in an independent validation cohort made up of approximately 19 hyperthyroidism patients plus 17 patients who later progressed to ophthalmopathy. Thyroid tissue and blood T-cell repertoires from more than 5 Graves' hyperthyroidism patients were also compared in the study. To identify distinguishing TCR V-J signatures, a discovery cohort of around 100 patients was used, comprising some 45 with Graves' ophthalmopathy and some 60 with stable Graves' hyperthyroidism. Broader findings and caveats from the paper: Sample size was not statistically predetermined, and blinding of investigators to group allocation was not performed. Most expanded thyroid clonotypes (frequency above 0.001) were also detected in blood, a finding suggesting that blood repertoires may reflect thyroid immune responses. During validation, the model predicted progression to ophthalmopathy a median of approximately six months ahead of onset, with 60% to 71% sensitivity and roughly 75% specificity. A 13 V-J signature model separated ophthalmopathy from stable hyperthyroidism, with around 91% sensitivity and around 84% specificity in cross-validation and 80%/75% in testing.

This clonotype was recorded many times. It lacks a known antigen. The record has no base qualities; no much larger clone is one base away. V lost 8 bases and J lost 1 base; the stretch between them is 11 bases long. The CDR3 spans 13 residues, from the cysteine through the phenylalanine. CDR3 DNA only is kept here, 39 bases in frame from base 1. Looking up the germline V gene yields CDR1 SNHLY and CDR2 FYNNEI. Amplification of TCR beta CDR3 regions was carried out from RNA transcripts. The first round of RT-PCR for the TCR CDR3 was performed with the HTBI primer set and the Qiagen OneStep RT-PCR kit. A second multiplex PCR round built the libraries, followed by size selection and purification. The libraries were sequenced on an Illumina HiSeq2000 using paired-end 100 bp reads. As for the original processing: SOAPnuke was used to process the raw data, removing reads that contained adapters or uncalled bases, had a mean Phred below 15, or lacked an exact match to the constant primer or identifier. High-quality paired reads were merged with COPE v1.2.5, and unique nucleotide sequences were defined as clonotypes. MiTCR v1.1 was used to align the clonotypes against IMGT TRBV, TRBD and TRBJ reference segments. Analysis was restricted to V-J combinations with a frequency above 0.0001, which covered roughly 99% of repertoires. The TCS score was defined as F50 (clonal expansion) divided by E x V (chaos), with BLOSUM62-based TCRdist calculated between CDR3 peptides within each V-J. Welch's t-statistics and random forest reduced 500 to 650 V-J features to roughly 13, which were used in a naive Bayes classifier (R e1071). Starting from the raw public reads, TCRdb applied fastp trimming at Q25, assembled clones with MiXCR and retained in-frame beta chains. Identical CDR3 proteins give one entry, which carries the most common genes and DNA. It is TCRdb's table, rather than the study itself, that gives the V and J calls and clone size. This sample is represented by about 130,000 distinct CDR3 sequences; over 20% of them were singletons. The ten top clones hold 67% of the sample.

Hyperthyroidism patients were aged 18 to 65 years and newly diagnosed, with disease duration of less than 2 months. Exclusion was applied to patients with uncontrolled infections, other autoimmune diseases, pregnancy or lactation. Diagnoses were established on the basis of clinical symptoms, serum thyroxine and TRAb, thyroid ultrasound, and orbital computed tomography. Blood from progressor patients was collected at the time of first diagnosis with hyperthyroidism, before any ophthalmopathy symptoms had appeared. PBMCs were separated from 10 ml of fresh peripheral blood using Ficoll-Paque density gradient centrifugation. Progressor patients were defined as those initially diagnosed with Graves' hyperthyroidism in whom ophthalmopathy developed during follow-up. Trizol reagent was used to extract total RNA, and RNA quality was then checked on an Agilent 2100 Bioanalyzer.

The receptor comes from a woman between 50 and 59 years old with Graves' hyperthyroidism that later progressed to Graves' ophthalmopathy. The rearranged segments are TRBV2 and TRBJ1-1; the D gene lacks a confident call. The sample was blood. The nucleotide sequence reads as follows: TGTGCCAGCGATAAGGGCGGGAACACTGAAGCTTTCTTT. The translation is CASDKGGNTEAFF.